The 19 T cell receptor beta chains below all came from one sample that was sequenced in a study of tumor-infiltrating lymphocytes in primary liver carcinoma. TCR beta cDNA was made from 400 to 600 ng total RNA with a constant-region primer. Employing slightly modified ARM-PCR, three nested multiplex PCR rounds were run, and these gave rise to the TCR beta libraries. The two initial PCR rounds, about 9 cycles each, used TRBV1-TRBV30 forward and C-beta reverse primers. MiXCR, run by TCRdb on the multiplex PCR reads, gives a single entry per CDR3 protein. The repertoire holds under 45,000 distinct CDR3 sequences, 65% to 85% seen once, with approximately 19% in the top ten. Starting material for RNA and DNA co-extraction consisted of about 20-32 mg of unsorted bulk tissue. Input material: liver tumor tissue from sampling region 2. Noted subset: tumor region T2, inferior pole. The receptors stem from a man aged 35 to 55 with primary liver carcinoma and hepatitis B virus infection.

About this clonotype: The germline gene is not matched at one end of the junction; a read error may be the cause. The chain combines TRBV6-1 with TRBJ1-1; D remains ambiguous. CDR3 length: 17 amino acids. Germline-derived CDR1 and CDR2 are MNHNS and SASEGT. DNA for the CDR3: TGTGCCATCAGTGAAGCGCAATTAAGCAGGCTGAACACTGAAGCTTTCTTT. Protein sequence: CAISEAQLSRLNTEAFF.

This clonotype was observed a handful of times. The junction differs from germline at one of its ends, possibly a read error. The chain joins TRBV6-6 to TRBJ2-7; the D is unclear. This CDR3 comprises 16 residues. Per germline, CDR1 MNHNY and CDR2 SVGAGI (reference sequence). The CDR3 loop is CASSHSPGRSSYDQYF. CDR3 coding DNA: TGTGCCAGCAGTCATTCCCCGGGCCGCAGCTCCTACGACCAGTACTTC.

This clonotype was observed a handful of times. The CDR3 carries no conserved terminal phenylalanine or tryptophan, so it likely arises from a read error. The rearrangement joins TRBV11-2 to TRBJ2-6, with 8 bases that match TRBD1. There are 21 residues in the CDR3. Germline loops: CDR1 SGHAT, CDR2 FQNNGV. The CDR3: CATSMGGDRGISLSGANVLTL. DNA for the CDR3: TGTGCCACCAGCATGGGGGGAGACAGGGGTATTTCCCTCTCTGGGGCCAACGTCCTGACTTTA.

About this clonotype: A junction end diverges from the germline sequence, so it may reflect a read error. The chain carries TRBV5-4 and TRBJ2-2; TRBD2 might be the D (6 bases). CDR1 and CDR2 from the germline V gene are SGHNT and YYREEE (reference sequence). This CDR3 has 16 residues. The CDR3 here is CASSSSLATNIGELFF. CDR3 DNA sequence: TGTGCCAGCAGCTCTAGCCTAGCGACCAACATCGGGGAGCTGTTCTTT.

As for this clonotype: A read error is possible here, since a much larger clone lies one base away. The CDR3 sequence: CNAPGLADIQYF. CDR3 sequence (DNA): TGCAATGCCCCGGGACTAGCAGACATTCAGTACTTC. The chain recombines TRBV20-1 with TRBJ2-4; 9 nucleotides align to TRBD2. Germline V CDR1 and CDR2: DFQATT, SNEGSKA (reference sequence). This CDR3 is 12 amino acids long.

This rearrangement joins TRBV6-6 to TRBJ1-2; D call uncertain. The CDR3 runs to 16 residues. In germline, CDR1 is MNHNY, CDR2 SVGAGI (reference sequence). The CDR3, as DNA: TGTGTCAACAGCGAAGGTCCGGCCCGAGGAGGATATGGCTACACCTTC. Translating it yields CVNSEGPARGGYGYTF.

In this sample, this clonotype turned up many times. J is TRBJ2-7 and V is TRBV6-2 or TRBV6-3; D not resolved. The CDR3 runs to 14 residues. With 5 bases removed from V and 2 bases from J, the gap between germline ends came to 13 bases. In germline, CDR1 is MNHEY, CDR2 SVGEGT. Here the CDR3 reads CASSQKTEPYEQYF. The CDR3 bases are TGTGCCAGCAGTCAAAAGACGGAGCCCTACGAGCAGTACTTC.

With respect to this clonotype: The junction differs from germline at one of its ends, possibly a read error. The chain employs TRBV6-2 or TRBV6-3 and TRBJ2-3, with TRBD2 matching over 9 bases. The CDR3 has 16 amino acids. Germline V lookup: CDR1 MNHEY, CDR2 SVGEGT. CDR3 sequence (DNA): TGTGCTAGCAGTTACCTAGCGGGAAGGCCAACAGATACGCAGTATTTT. Residues: CASSYLAGRPTDTQYF.

Details on this clonotype: Compared with germline, one end of the junction differs, possibly owing to a read error. This chain joins TRBV11-2 and TRBJ1-1, with a possible D match to TRBD1 (5 bases). The CDR3 loop spans 15 amino acids. Germline V gene data show CDR1 as SGHAT and CDR2 as FQNNGV. The CDR3 sequence: CARSLDRGPPGEAFF. The CDR3 DNA is TGTGCCAGAAGCTTAGATAGGGGCCCGCCTGGTGAAGCTTTCTTT.

This chain uses TRBV10-3 with TRBJ1-5; D not resolved. The CDR3 is 14 residues long. Germline CDR1 and CDR2: ENHRY and SYGVKD. The CDR3 region has the DNA TGTATCATCAGTGAGTGGGGAGCGAATCAGCCCCAGCATTTT. It specifies CIISEWGANQPQHF.

Only a few counts were recorded for this clonotype. An end of the junction differs from the germline gene, which may be a read error. The chain couples TRBV29-1 to TRBJ2-1; tentatively, D is TRBD2 (6 bases). The CDR3 consists of 15 residues. Germline V gives CDR1 SQVTM, CDR2 ANQGSEA. The CDR3 loop reads CSVELAGGFYNEQFF. CDR3 sequence (DNA): TGCAGCGTTGAACTAGCAGGAGGGTTCTACAATGAACAGTTCTTC.

With regard to this clonotype: A much larger clone differs from this one at a single base, so this may be a read error. J is TRBJ1-3 and V is TRBV19; unclear D gene. This CDR3 spans 14 amino acids. CDR1 is LNHDA and CDR2 is SQIVND in the germline V gene (reference sequence). The CDR3 DNA is TGTGCCAGCATAGACCCAAGCTCTGGAAAAACCATATATTTT. Translated: CASIDPSSGKTIYF.

Regarding this clonotype: One end of the junction varies from germline; a read error may be responsible. The chain joins TRBV4-1 to TRBJ1-5, with D possibly TRBD1 on 6 matching bases. This CDR3 has 15 residues. Germline CDR1 MGHRA, CDR2 YSYEKL. The CDR3: CASSRSIQGHQPQHF. The CDR3 coding sequence is TGCGCCAGCAGCCGAAGTATTCAGGGACATCAGCCCCAACATTTT.

For this clonotype: One junction end disagrees with the germline gene, perhaps due to a read error. The CDR3 DNA is TGTGTCACCAGTTGGGCCACAGGTACGCAGTATTTT. Its protein product is CVTSWATGTQYF. This chain connects TRBV24-1 to TRBJ2-3, with D perhaps matching TRBD1 (5 bases). CDR1 is KGHDR, CDR2 SFDVKD, per germline. The CDR3 spans 12 residues.

Note on this clonotype: An end of the junction differs from the germline gene, which may be a read error. This rearrangement joins TRBV6-2 or TRBV6-3 to TRBJ2-5; D assignment may be TRBD1 or TRBD2 (5 bases each). The length of the CDR3 is 15 residues. Germline V lookup: CDR1 MNHEY, CDR2 SVGEGT. The chain's CDR3 is CASSWASREMETHYF. The CDR3 DNA is TGCGCCAGCAGTTGGGCGTCCAGGGAGATGGAGACCCACTACTTC.

On this clonotype: The junction shows a germline mismatch at one end, possibly a read error. CDR3 sequence reads: CRTPGQLVAEASF. As DNA, the CDR3 is TGCAGAACTCCGGGACAGCTGGTGGCTGAAGCTTCCTTT. V gene TRBV29-1 combines with J gene TRBJ1-1; 7 nucleotides line up with TRBD1. Per the germline V gene, CDR1 is SQVTM and CDR2 is ANQGSEA. The CDR3 contains 13 residues.

As regards this clonotype: One end of the junction varies from germline; a read error may be responsible. This chain connects TRBV11-2 to TRBJ2-2, with D tentatively TRBD1 (5 bases). The CDR3 spans 14 residues. Germline values: CDR1 SGHAT, CDR2 FQNNGV. The CDR3 sequence is CANSTDLDTGELFF. Here the CDR3 DNA reads TGTGCCAACAGCACAGACTTGGACACTGGGGAGCTGTTTTTT. Using reference TRBV11-2 and TRBJ2-2 for the parts outside the CDR3, the full variable domain is EAGVAQSPRYKIIEKRQSVAFWCNPISGHATLYWYQQILGQGPKLLIQFQNNGVVDDSQLPKDRFSAERLKGVDSTLKIQPAKLEDSAVYLCANSTDLDTGELFFGEGSRLTVL.

This chain uses TRBV28 with TRBJ2-7, with D perhaps matching TRBD1 or TRBD2 (6 bases each). The germline CDR1 and CDR2 sequences are MDHEN and SYDVKM. The V and J ends lost 4 bases and 12 bases respectively, with 19 bases between them. This CDR3 region has 13 residues. CDR3 bases: TGTGCCAGCAGTTACGGGGGCTTCTACGAGTGGTACTTC. Its translation is CASSYGGFYEWYF.

As concerns this clonotype: A read error may produce the germline difference seen at one junction end. V and J are TRBV7-8 and TRBJ2-7; possible D gene TRBD2, 5 bases. Germline CDR1 and CDR2: SGHVS and FQNEAQ. The CDR3 has 15 residues. CDR3: CASRNFGETPWEQLF. CDR3 in DNA: TGTGCCAGCAGGAACTTCGGGGAAACCCCTTGGGAGCAGTTGTTC.